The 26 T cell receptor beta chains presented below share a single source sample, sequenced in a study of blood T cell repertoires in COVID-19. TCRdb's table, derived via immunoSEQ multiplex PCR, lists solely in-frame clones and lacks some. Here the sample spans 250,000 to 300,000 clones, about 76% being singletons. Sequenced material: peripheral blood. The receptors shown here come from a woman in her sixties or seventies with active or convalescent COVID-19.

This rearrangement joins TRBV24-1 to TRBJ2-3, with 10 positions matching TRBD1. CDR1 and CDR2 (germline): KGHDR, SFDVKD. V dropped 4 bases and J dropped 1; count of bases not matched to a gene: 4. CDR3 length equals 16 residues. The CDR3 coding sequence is TGTGCCACCAGTGAACTTGGGACAGGGGGCACAGATACGCAGTATTTT. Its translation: CATSELGTGGTDTQYF.

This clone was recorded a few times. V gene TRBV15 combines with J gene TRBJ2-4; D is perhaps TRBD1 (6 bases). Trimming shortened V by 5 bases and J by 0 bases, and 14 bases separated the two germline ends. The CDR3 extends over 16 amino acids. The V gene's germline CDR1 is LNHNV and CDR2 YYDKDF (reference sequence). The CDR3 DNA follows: TGTGCCACCAGCGGGGGCCCCGGAAGAGCCAAAAACATTCAGTACTTC. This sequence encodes CATSGGPGRAKNIQYF.

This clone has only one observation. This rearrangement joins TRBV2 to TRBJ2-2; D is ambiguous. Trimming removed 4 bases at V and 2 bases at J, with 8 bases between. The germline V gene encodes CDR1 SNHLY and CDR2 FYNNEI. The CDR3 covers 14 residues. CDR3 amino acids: CASSVARNTGELFF. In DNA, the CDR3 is TGTGCCAGCAGTGTGGCCAGAAACACCGGGGAGCTGTTTTTT.

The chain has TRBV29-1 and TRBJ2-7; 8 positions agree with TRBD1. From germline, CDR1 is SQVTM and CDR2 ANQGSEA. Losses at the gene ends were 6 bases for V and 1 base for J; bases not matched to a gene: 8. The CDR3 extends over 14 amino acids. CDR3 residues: CSVGTGGTSYEQYF. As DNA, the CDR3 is TGCAGCGTAGGTACAGGGGGGACGTCCTACGAGCAGTACTTC.

The CDR3 coding sequence is TGTGCCACCAGTGATATGAGGTACGAGCAGTACTTC. Translated, it gives CATSDMRYEQYF. The V call is TRBV24-1, the J call TRBJ2-7, with unresolved D. CDR1 KGHDR and CDR2 SFDVKD come from the germline V gene. The V end lost 3 bases, the J end lost 4 bases, and 6 bases lay between the germline ends. The CDR3 has 12 amino acids.

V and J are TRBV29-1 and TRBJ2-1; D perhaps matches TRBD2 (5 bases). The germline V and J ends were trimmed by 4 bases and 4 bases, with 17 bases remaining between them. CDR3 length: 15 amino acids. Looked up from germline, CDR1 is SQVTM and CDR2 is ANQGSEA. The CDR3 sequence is CSVGRGTAFYNEQFF. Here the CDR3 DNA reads TGCAGCGTTGGCCGGGGAACAGCCTTTTACAATGAGCAGTTCTTC.

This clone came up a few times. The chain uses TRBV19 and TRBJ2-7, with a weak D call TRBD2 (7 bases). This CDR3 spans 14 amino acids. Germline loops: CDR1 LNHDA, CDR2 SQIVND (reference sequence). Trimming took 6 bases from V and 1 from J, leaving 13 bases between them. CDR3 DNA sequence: TGTGCCAGTAGCCGGGGGGCGACATCCTACGAGCAGTACTTC. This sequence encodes CASSRGATSYEQYF.

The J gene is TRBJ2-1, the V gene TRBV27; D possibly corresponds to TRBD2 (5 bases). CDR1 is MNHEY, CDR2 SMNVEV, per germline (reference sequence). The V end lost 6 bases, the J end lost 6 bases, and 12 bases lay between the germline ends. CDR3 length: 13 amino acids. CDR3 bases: TGTGCCAGCAGGGCACAAGGGAGCAATGAGCAGTTCTTC. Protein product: CASRAQGSNEQFF.

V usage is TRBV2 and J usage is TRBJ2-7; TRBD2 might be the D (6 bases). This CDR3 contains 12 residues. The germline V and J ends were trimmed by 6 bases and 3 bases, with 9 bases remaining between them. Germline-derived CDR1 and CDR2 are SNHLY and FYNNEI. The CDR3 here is CASRGGIYEQYF. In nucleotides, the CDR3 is TGTGCCAGCAGAGGAGGGATCTACGAGCAGTACTTC.

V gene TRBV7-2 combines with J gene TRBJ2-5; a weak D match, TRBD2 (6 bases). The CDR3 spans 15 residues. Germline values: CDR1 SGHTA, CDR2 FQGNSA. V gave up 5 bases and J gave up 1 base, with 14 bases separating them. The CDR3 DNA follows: TGTGCCAGCAGCCCCCCCCCGGGACTCCAAGAGACCCAGTACTTC. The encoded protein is CASSPPPGLQETQYF.

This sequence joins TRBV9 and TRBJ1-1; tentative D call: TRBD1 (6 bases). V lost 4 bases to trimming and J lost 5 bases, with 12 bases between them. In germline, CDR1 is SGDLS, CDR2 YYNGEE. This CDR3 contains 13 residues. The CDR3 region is CASSLRGWTEAFF. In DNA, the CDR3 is TGTGCCAGCAGCCTAAGGGGGTGGACTGAAGCTTTCTTT.

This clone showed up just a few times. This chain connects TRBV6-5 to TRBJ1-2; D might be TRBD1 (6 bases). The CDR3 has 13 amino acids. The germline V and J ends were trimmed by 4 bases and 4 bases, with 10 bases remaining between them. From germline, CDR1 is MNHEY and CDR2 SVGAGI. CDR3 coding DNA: TGTGCCAGCAGTTTGGACAGCTTCTATGGCTACACCTTC. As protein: CASSLDSFYGYTF.

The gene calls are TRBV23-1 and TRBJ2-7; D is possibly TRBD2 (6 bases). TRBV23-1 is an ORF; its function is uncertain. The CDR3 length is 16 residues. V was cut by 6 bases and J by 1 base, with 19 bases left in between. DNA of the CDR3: TGCGCCAGCAGAACGCCCACCGACGCGGGATCCTACGAGCAGTACTTC. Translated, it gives CASRTPTDAGSYEQYF.

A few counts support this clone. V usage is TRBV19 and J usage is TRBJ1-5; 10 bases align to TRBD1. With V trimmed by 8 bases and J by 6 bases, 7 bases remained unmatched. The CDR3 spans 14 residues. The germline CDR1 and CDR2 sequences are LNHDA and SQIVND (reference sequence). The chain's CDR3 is CASSDRGKIQPQHF. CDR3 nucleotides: TGTGCCAGTTCGGACAGGGGGAAGATTCAGCCCCAGCATTTT. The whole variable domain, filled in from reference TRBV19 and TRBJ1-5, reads DGGITQSPKYLFRKEGQNVTLSCEQNLNHDAMYWYRQDPGQGLRLIYYSQIVNDFQKGDIAEGYSVSREKKESFPLTVTSAQKNPTAFYLCASSDRGKIQPQHFGDGTRLSIL.

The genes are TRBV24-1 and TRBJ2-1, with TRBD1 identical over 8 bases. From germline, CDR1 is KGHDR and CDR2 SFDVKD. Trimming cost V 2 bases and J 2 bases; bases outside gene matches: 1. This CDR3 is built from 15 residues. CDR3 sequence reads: CATSDSGQAYNEQFF. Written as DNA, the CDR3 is TGTGCCACCAGTGATTCGGGACAGGCCTACAATGAGCAGTTCTTC.

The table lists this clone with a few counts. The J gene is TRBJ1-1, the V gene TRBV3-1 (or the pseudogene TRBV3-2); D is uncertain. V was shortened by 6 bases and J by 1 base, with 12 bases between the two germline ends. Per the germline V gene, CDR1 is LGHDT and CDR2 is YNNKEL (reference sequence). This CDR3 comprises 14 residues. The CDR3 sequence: CASSLREENTEAFF. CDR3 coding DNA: TGTGCCAGCAGTCTAAGAGAAGAGAACACTGAAGCTTTCTTT.

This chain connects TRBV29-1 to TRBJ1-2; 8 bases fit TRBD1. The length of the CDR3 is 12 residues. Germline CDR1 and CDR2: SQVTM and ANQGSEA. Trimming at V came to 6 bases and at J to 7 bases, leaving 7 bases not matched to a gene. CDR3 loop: CSVGGQGPGYTF. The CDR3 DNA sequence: TGCAGCGTGGGAGGACAGGGCCCTGGCTACACCTTC.

The CDR3 is CASRGNTWEQYF. Written as DNA, the CDR3 is TGTGCCAGCAGGGGCAATACGTGGGAGCAGTACTTC. The chain is built from TRBV7-8 and TRBJ2-7; D remains unclear. V was clipped by 6 bases and J by 7 bases, with 13 bases between them. The CDR3 runs 12 residues. Germline V gene sequence: CDR1 SGHVS, CDR2 FQNEAQ.

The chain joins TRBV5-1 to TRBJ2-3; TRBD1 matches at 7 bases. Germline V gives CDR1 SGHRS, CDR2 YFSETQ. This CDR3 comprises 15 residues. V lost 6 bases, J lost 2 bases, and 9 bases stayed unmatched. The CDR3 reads CASTPDRRDTDTQYF. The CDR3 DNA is TGCGCCAGCACCCCGGACAGGCGAGACACAGATACGCAGTATTTT.

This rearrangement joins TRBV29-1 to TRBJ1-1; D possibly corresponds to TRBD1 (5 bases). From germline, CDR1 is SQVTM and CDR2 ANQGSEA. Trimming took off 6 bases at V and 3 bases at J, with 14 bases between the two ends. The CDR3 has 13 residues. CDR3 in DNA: TGCAGCGTCGCGACGGGGGGAGACACTGAAGCTTTCTTT. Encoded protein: CSVATGGDTEAFF.

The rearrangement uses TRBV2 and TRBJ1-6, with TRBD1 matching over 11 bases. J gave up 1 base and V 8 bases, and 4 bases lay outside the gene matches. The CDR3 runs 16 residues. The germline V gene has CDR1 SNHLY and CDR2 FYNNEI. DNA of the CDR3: TGTGCCAGCGGACAGGGGGCAGTTTCCTATAATTCACCCCTCCACTTT. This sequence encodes CASGQGAVSYNSPLHF.

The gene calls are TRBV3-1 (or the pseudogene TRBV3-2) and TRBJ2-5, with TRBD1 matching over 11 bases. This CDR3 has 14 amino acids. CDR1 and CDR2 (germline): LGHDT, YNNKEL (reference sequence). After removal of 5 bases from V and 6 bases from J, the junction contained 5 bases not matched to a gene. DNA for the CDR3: TGTGCCAGCAGCGTCGGGACAGGGGGACAGACCCAGTACTTC. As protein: CASSVGTGGQTQYF.

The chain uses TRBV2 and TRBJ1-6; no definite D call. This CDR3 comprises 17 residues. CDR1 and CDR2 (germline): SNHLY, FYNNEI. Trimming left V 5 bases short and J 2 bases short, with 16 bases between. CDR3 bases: TGTGCCAGCAGTTTAGGAGGCCCTAACGCCTATAATTCACCCCTCCACTTT. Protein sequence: CASSLGGPNAYNSPLHF.

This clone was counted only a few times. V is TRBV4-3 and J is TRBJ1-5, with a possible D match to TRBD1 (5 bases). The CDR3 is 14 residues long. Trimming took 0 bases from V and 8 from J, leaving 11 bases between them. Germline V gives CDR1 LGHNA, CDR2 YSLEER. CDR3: CASSQELGTEPQHF. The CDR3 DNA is TGCGCCAGCAGCCAAGAACTTGGGACTGAGCCCCAGCATTTT.

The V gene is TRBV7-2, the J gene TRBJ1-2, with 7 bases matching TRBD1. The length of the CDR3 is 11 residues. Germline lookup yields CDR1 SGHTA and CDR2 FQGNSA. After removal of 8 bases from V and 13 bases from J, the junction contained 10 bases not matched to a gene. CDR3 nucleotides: TGTGCCAGCTCACGGGACAGCCCTTGCACCTTC. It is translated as CASSRDSPCTF.

The CDR3 is CATSDRGQGINEQFF. Here the CDR3 DNA reads TGTGCCACCAGTGATCGGGGACAGGGGATCAATGAGCAGTTCTTC. The V and J genes are TRBV24-1 and TRBJ2-1; 10 bases align to TRBD1. The CDR3 totals 15 residues. Looked up from germline, CDR1 is KGHDR and CDR2 is SFDVKD. V gave up 3 bases and J gave up 6 bases; unmatched junction bases: 4.